A selection of T cell receptor beta chains follows, all from one sample in a study of cytomegalovirus exposure and HLA in healthy donors. Libraries were prepared by immunoSEQ multiplex PCR; TCRdb keeps only in-frame clonotypes and omits some of them. Of 150,000 or so clones in the sample, around 79% were seen once. Specimen: PBMCs. These receptors were taken from a female donor in good health and CMV-seronegative. CDR3s leave out the opening cysteine and the closing phenylalanine or tryptophan. The order of the fields is J gene, V gene, CDR3 protein.

TRBJ1-1,TRBV7-9,ASSPVSSAATEAF
TRBJ2-7,TRBV18,ASTATGTGSYEQY
TRBJ2-7,TRBV7-9,ASSFRDRIYEQY
TRBJ1-1,TRBV7-9,SSRTGQGNTEAF
TRBJ2-7,TRBV27,ASSFSGQGYEQY
TRBJ2-1,TRBV4-2,ASSQVLSSYNEQF
TRBJ1-2,TRBV6-5,ASSYQLQGAYYGYT
TRBJ1-5,TRBV27,ASSLSAQNHQPQH
TRBJ2-2,TRBV6-6,ASSPAPGAGELF
TRBJ1-6,TRBV30,AWSSGLNSPLH
TRBJ1-1,TRBV6-5,ACRDRVTEHTEAF
TRBJ2-7,TRBV27,ASAPHHPSREQY
TRBJ1-1,TRBV6-5,ASSYSNRGNTEAF
TRBJ1-5,TRBV27,ASSLAGGQPQH
TRBJ1-3,TRBV2,ASSAASSGNTIY
TRBJ2-7,TRBV6-1,ASSESPRFYEQY
TRBJ2-7,TRBV7-3,ASSQGGSVFEQY
TRBJ2-7,TRBV6-6,ASSYSFSGIDYEQY
TRBJ1-5,TRBV6-1,ASSEASYLSLPQH
TRBJ2-7,TRBV7-8,ASSAPRDEQY
TRBJ1-2,TRBV9,ASSSQAGVTGGYT
TRBJ2-5,TRBV7-9,ASSEVGTGEQY
TRBJ1-2,TRBV5-1,ASSLGTGTYGYT
TRBJ1-1,TRBV7-2,ASSPTRGNTEAF
TRBJ1-1,TRBV30,AWSVLQGRAEAF
TRBJ1-3,TRBV7-2,ASSRPQGNGNTIY
TRBJ1-3,TRBV5-6,ASSFRGTGVGFFGNTIY
TRBJ1-1,TRBV6-5,ASSLRMNTEAF
TRBJ1-6,TRBV4-3,ASSQDHPGQGGVWENSPLH
TRBJ1-1,TRBV30,AWSVAGGSTEAF
TRBJ1-1,TRBV28,ASSAHRLNTEAF
TRBJ2-1,TRBV7-9,ASSLTTGEGGNEQF
TRBJ1-1,TRBV10-1,ASSESFLGGAEAF
TRBJ2-6,TRBV6-1,ASSASSTGANVLT
TRBJ1-3,TRBV29-1,SAGTGGNTIY
TRBJ1-3,TRBV4-3,ASSPGGGNTIY
TRBJ1-5,TRBV9,ASSVEYRPYRPHSNQPQH